This TCR beta chain was sequenced in a study of T cells expressing NK-cell markers. From the 5' RACE reads, TCRdb lists one entry per CDR3 protein and no DNA. This repertoire includes some 280,000 distinct CDR3 sequences. Per germline, CDR1 SQVTM and CDR2 ANQGSEA. The CDR3 extends over 13 amino acids. This clonotype was sampled from a man between 18 and 35 years old in good health. The chain uses TRBV29-1 and TRBJ2-7; absent DNA, TCRdb's TRBD1 call cannot be checked. Sequences were obtained from blood T cells: a sorted CD56 or NKG2C T cell subset, CD4+ or CD8+ T cells, or bulk PBMC T cells (not recorded which). CDR3 sequence reads: CSGRQAGAYEQYF.